These 15 T cell receptor beta chains share one sample of origin, sequenced in a study of T cell responses to AZD1222 COVID-19 vaccine. Repertoires were generated with immunoSEQ multiplex PCR, while TCRdb's copy carries only in-frame clones and drops some. The repertoire holds 70,000 to 95,000 clones, with approximately 87% as singletons. This material consisted of peripheral blood, taken 28 days after the second AZD1222 dose. The receptors derive from an adult who received the AZD1222 COVID-19 vaccine.

The V gene is TRBV5-1, the J gene TRBJ2-5; the D gene is possibly TRBD2 (6 bases). From germline, CDR1 is SGHRS and CDR2 YFSETQ. The V and J ends lost 5 bases and 4 bases respectively, with 6 bases between them. CDR3 length: 11 amino acids. The CDR3 DNA sequence: TGCGCCAGCAGGGAGGGAGAGACCCAGTACTTC. Translating it yields CASREGETQYF.

This chain uses TRBV18 with TRBJ1-2, with D possibly being TRBD1 (6 bases). V was trimmed by 3 bases and J by 7 bases, leaving 15 bases between them. The CDR3 loop spans 14 amino acids. Germline V gene sequence: CDR1 KGHSH, CDR2 LQKENI. The CDR3, as DNA: TGTGCCAGCTCACCGAAGACAGGTCTTGGTGGCTACACCTTC. Translating gives CASSPKTGLGGYTF. The entire variable domain, with the rest obtained from reference TRBV18 and TRBJ1-2, is as follows: NAGVMQNPRHLVRRRGQEARLRCSPMKGHSHVYWYRQLPEEGLKFMVYLQKENIIDESGMPKERFSAEFPKEGPSILRIQQVVRGDSAAYFCASSPKTGLGGYTFGSGTRLTVV.

V gene TRBV5-1 combines with J gene TRBJ2-7, with 11 bases identical to TRBD1. The CDR3 loop spans 13 amino acids. The germline V gene has CDR1 SGHRS and CDR2 YFSETQ. V shed 4 bases and J 5 bases; nucleotides not matched to a gene: 2. The CDR3 bases are TGCGCCAGCAGCAGGGGACAGGGGGACGAGCAGTACTTC. Its protein product is CASSRGQGDEQYF. The full variable domain, in which reference TRBV5-1 and TRBJ2-7 provide the parts outside the CDR3, is KAGVTQTPRYLIKTRGQQVTLSCSPISGHRSVSWYQQTPGQGLQFLFEYFSETQRNKGNFPGRFSGRQFSNSRSEMNVSTLELGDSALYLCASSRGQGDEQYFGPGTRLTVT.

CDR3 nucleotide sequence: TGTGCCAGTAGTAAGGGGCGGGGTAGCACAGATACGCAGTATTTT. Translated: CASSKGRGSTDTQYF. V gene TRBV19 combines with J gene TRBJ2-3, with D perhaps matching TRBD2 (6 bases). V lost 4 bases, J lost 0 bases, and 11 bases lay in between. The CDR3 length is 15 residues. The V gene's germline CDR1 is LNHDA and CDR2 SQIVND (reference sequence).

This sequence joins TRBV9 and TRBJ2-3, with 11 bases matching TRBD2. Germline V CDR1 and CDR2: SGDLS, YYNGEE. V lost 0 bases to trimming and J lost 14 bases; unmatched junction nucleotides: 8. This CDR3 spans 14 amino acids. CDR3 amino acids: CASSVDSLAGGVYF. The CDR3 DNA reads as TGTGCCAGCAGCGTAGATTCCCTAGCGGGGGGTGTGTATTTT.

CDR3 DNA: TGTGCCAGCAGCTTGGACGGGACGAACACTGAAGCTTTCTTT. Translating it yields CASSLDGTNTEAFF. This chain uses TRBV5-5 with TRBJ1-1; tentatively, D is TRBD1 (5 bases). V dropped 0 bases and J dropped 1 base, with 7 bases sitting between them. Germline V CDR1 and CDR2: SGHKS, YYEKEE (reference sequence). The CDR3 has 14 amino acids.

This chain links TRBV4-1 with TRBJ2-7; D is ambiguous. CDR3 length equals 13 residues. Germline V lookup: CDR1 MGHRA, CDR2 YSYEKL. Trimming stripped 0 bases from V and 4 bases from J, with 7 bases between. CDR3 DNA sequence: TGCGCCAGCAGCCAAGATCAAATGTACGAGCAGTACTTC. It codes for CASSQDQMYEQYF.

The table lists this clone with a count of one. The J gene is TRBJ2-7, the V gene TRBV4-2; TRBD2 matches 9 bases. V trimming: 1 base; J trimming: 2 bases; junction bases outside the gene matches: 3. Germline V gene lookup returns CDR1 LGHNA and CDR2 YNFKEQ. There are 15 residues in the CDR3. The DNA of the CDR3 is TGTGCCAGCAGCCAAGGGGGCGGGGGGGCCTACGAGCAGTACTTC. Protein sequence: CASSQGGGGAYEQYF.

V usage is TRBV18 and J usage is TRBJ2-2; TRBD1 matches at 7 bases. The CDR3 covers 15 residues. The V gene's germline CDR1 is KGHSH and CDR2 LQKENI. The V and J ends lost 3 bases and 1 base, in that order; junction bases with no gene match: 2. The CDR3 region has the DNA TGTGCCAGCTCACCCGGGACAGTGAACACCGGGGAGCTGTTTTTT. Translation: CASSPGTVNTGELFF.

As concerns this clone: Other DNA sequences within the sample encode an identical CDR3. Here the CDR3 reads CASSLSVSYNEQFF. Here the CDR3 DNA reads TGTGCCAGCAGCTTAAGCGTCTCCTACAATGAGCAGTTCTTC. The chain carries TRBV7-9 and TRBJ2-1; D gene unclear. CDR3 length equals 14 residues. Germline CDR1 is SEHNR and CDR2 is FQNEAQ (reference sequence). V lost 2 bases to trimming and J lost 0 bases, with 5 bases between them.

V is TRBV9 and J is TRBJ1-6, with D maybe TRBD1 (5 bases). Trimming left V 3 bases short and J 10 bases short, with 17 bases between. The length of the CDR3 is 15 residues. Looked up from germline, CDR1 is SGDLS and CDR2 is YYNGEE. In DNA, the CDR3 is TGTGCCAGCAGCGCCCCCGGCAGGGAAGCCTCACCCCTCCACTTT. As protein: CASSAPGREASPLHF.

The rearrangement joins TRBV28 to TRBJ1-2; 7 nucleotides align to TRBD1. This CDR3 is built from 14 residues. V lost 5 bases and J lost 9; bases outside the gene matches: 12. Germline lookup yields CDR1 MDHEN and CDR2 SYDVKM. Here the CDR3 DNA reads TGTGCCAGCAGTCCCGACGCGACAGGGTTGAGCTACACCTTC. This encodes CASSPDATGLSYTF.

Concerning this clone: The germline gene is not matched at one end of the junction; a read error may be the cause. The genes are TRBV13 and TRBJ1-6; 7 nucleotides align to TRBD1. Germline V gives CDR1 PRHDT, CDR2 FYEKMQ (reference sequence). The CDR3 runs 14 residues. This chain's CDR3 is CASSIGRGRSPLHF. Written as DNA, the CDR3 is TGTGCCAGCAGCATAGGCAGGGGGAGATCACCCCTCCACTTT.

This clone was found a few times. The chain recombines TRBV6-5 with TRBJ2-5, with TRBD2 identical over 9 bases. V gave up 4 bases and J gave up 1 base; unmatched junction bases: 7. The CDR3 length is 16 residues. CDR1 and CDR2 from the germline V gene are MNHEY and SVGAGI. For the CDR3, the DNA is TGTGCCAGCAGTTTTGGGCTAGCGGGGATCCAAGAGACCCAGTACTTC. Residues: CASSFGLAGIQETQYF.

V is TRBV4-2 and J is TRBJ1-2, with 10 positions matching TRBD1. This CDR3 region has 15 residues. J lost 4 bases, V lost 0 bases, and 2 bases had no gene match. Germline V CDR1 and CDR2: LGHNA, YNFKEQ. CDR3 bases: TGTGCCAGCAGCCAAGAGGGACAGGGGTCCTATGGCTACACCTTC. Translating gives CASSQEGQGSYGYTF.